This is a list of T cell receptor beta chains from one sample in a study of blood T cell repertoires in COVID-19. The assay was immunoSEQ multiplex PCR, and TCRdb's table has in-frame clones only and misses some. The sample shows 270,000 or so clones, around 86% of them seen only once. The sequencing input was peripheral blood. The receptors here all came from a woman aged 30 to 39 with active or convalescent COVID-19. The CDR3 runs from the conserved cysteine through the conserved F or W. The order of the fields is V gene, D gene, J gene, clone size, CDR3 protein, CDR3 DNA. D genes are given only for firm matches. Rows may omit the clone size; those that give it use once, few, many or a size class.

V gene: TRBV7-9
D gene: -
J gene: TRBJ1-3
clone size: -
CDR3 protein: CASSFPRNTIYF
CDR3 DNA: TGTGCCAGCAGTTTCCCCCGGAACACCATATATTTT

V gene: TRBV19
D gene: TRBD1
J gene: TRBJ1-6
clone size: -
CDR3 protein: CASSNRQGLNSPLHF
CDR3 DNA: TGTGCCAGTAGTAATCGACAGGGACTTAATTCACCCCTCCACTTT

V gene: TRBV9
D gene: -
J gene: TRBJ2-3
clone size: -
CDR3 protein: CASSVHSQTSTDTQYF
CDR3 DNA: TGTGCCAGCAGCGTACACTCGCAGACTAGCACAGATACGCAGTATTTT

V gene: TRBV30
D gene: -
J gene: TRBJ1-2
clone size: -
CDR3 protein: CAWKRPGAGGYTF
CDR3 DNA: TGTGCCTGGAAAAGGCCTGGGGCAGGAGGCTACACCTTC

V gene: TRBV30
D gene: TRBD2
J gene: TRBJ2-7
clone size: -
CDR3 protein: CAWSQLAGGLKQYF
CDR3 DNA: TGTGCCTGGAGTCAACTAGCGGGGGGGTTGAAGCAGTACTTC

V gene: TRBV10-2
D gene: -
J gene: TRBJ2-7
clone size: few
CDR3 protein: CASMESAGAYEQYF
CDR3 DNA: TGCGCCAGCATGGAGTCGGCGGGCGCCTACGAGCAGTACTTC

V gene: TRBV7-3
D gene: -
J gene: TRBJ2-1
clone size: -
CDR3 protein: CASTVGGRSNEQFF
CDR3 DNA: TGTGCCAGCACCGTGGGGGGGCGGAGCAATGAGCAGTTCTTC

V gene: TRBV9
D gene: -
J gene: TRBJ2-1
clone size: -
CDR3 protein: CASSVGGSSAYNEQFF
CDR3 DNA: TGTGCCAGCAGCGTAGGGGGCAGCTCGGCCTACAATGAGCAGTTCTTC

V gene: TRBV19
D gene: -
J gene: TRBJ1-4
clone size: -
CDR3 protein: CASSIWAGWMSANEKLFF
CDR3 DNA: TGTGCCAGTAGTATCTGGGCAGGGTGGATGTCAGCTAATGAAAAACTGTTTTTT

V gene: TRBV6-6
D gene: -
J gene: TRBJ1-6
clone size: -
CDR3 protein: CASTHTGHSYNSPLHF
CDR3 DNA: TGTGCCAGCACCCATACAGGCCATTCCTATAATTCACCCCTCCACTTT

V gene: TRBV19
D gene: -
J gene: TRBJ1-5
clone size: -
CDR3 protein: CASSIRGRGNQPQHF
CDR3 DNA: TGTGCCAGTAGTATAAGAGGCAGGGGAAATCAGCCCCAGCATTTT

V gene: TRBV4-2
D gene: -
J gene: TRBJ1-2
clone size: -
CDR3 protein: CASSQVRQASYGYTF
CDR3 DNA: TGTGCCAGCAGCCAAGTGAGACAGGCCTCCTATGGCTACACCTTC

V gene: TRBV2
D gene: TRBD1
J gene: TRBJ1-2
clone size: -
CDR3 protein: CASSERRPGQGLIRYGYTF
CDR3 DNA: TGTGCCAGCAGTGAAAGGCGCCCGGGACAGGGGCTCATTCGCTATGGCTACACCTTC

V gene: TRBV7-7
D gene: TRBD1
J gene: TRBJ2-1
clone size: -
CDR3 protein: CASSLGGTGDNEQFF
CDR3 DNA: TGTGCTAGCAGCTTAGGTGGGACAGGGGACAATGAGCAGTTCTTC

V gene: TRBV28
D gene: TRBD1
J gene: TRBJ1-2
clone size: -
CDR3 protein: CASSPPGGRRSLGYTF
CDR3 DNA: TGTGCCAGCAGTCCTCCAGGGGGCCGGAGGTCGTTAGGCTACACCTTC

V gene: TRBV4-2
D gene: -
J gene: TRBJ1-2
clone size: -
CDR3 protein: CASSQEQGLDYGYTF
CDR3 DNA: TGTGCCAGCAGCCAAGAACAGGGCCTTGACTATGGCTACACCTTC

V gene: TRBV14
D gene: TRBD1
J gene: TRBJ1-2
clone size: -
CDR3 protein: CASSPRLTGSAGYTF
CDR3 DNA: TGTGCCAGCAGCCCTCGTCTGACAGGGTCAGCTGGCTACACCTTC

V gene: TRBV20-1
D gene: -
J gene: TRBJ2-1
clone size: -
CDR3 protein: CSAEGVDWQFF
CDR3 DNA: TGCAGTGCTGAGGGAGTAGATTGGCAGTTCTTC

V gene: TRBV9
D gene: -
J gene: TRBJ2-2
clone size: -
CDR3 protein: CASSVAGTGELFF
CDR3 DNA: TGTGCCAGCAGCGTAGCGGGCACCGGGGAGCTGTTTTTT

V gene: TRBV12-3/TRBV12-4
D gene: -
J gene: TRBJ1-5
clone size: -
CDR3 protein: CASRLGRNQPQHF
CDR3 DNA: TGTGCCAGCAGGCTAGGTCGGAATCAGCCCCAGCATTTT

V gene: TRBV6-5
D gene: TRBD1
J gene: TRBJ1-2
clone size: -
CDR3 protein: CASRTGGHGYTF
CDR3 DNA: TGTGCCAGCAGGACAGGGGGCCACGGCTACACCTTC

V gene: TRBV7-9
D gene: -
J gene: TRBJ2-2
clone size: -
CDR3 protein: CASSPIRTRLNGELFF
CDR3 DNA: TGTGCCAGCAGCCCCATAAGGACACGGTTGAACGGGGAGCTGTTTTTT

V gene: TRBV7-2
D gene: -
J gene: TRBJ2-1
clone size: -
CDR3 protein: CASSLRGSSSYNEQFF
CDR3 DNA: TGTGCCAGCAGCTTAAGGGGGTCAAGCTCCTACAATGAGCAGTTCTTC

V gene: TRBV28
D gene: TRBD2
J gene: TRBJ2-1
clone size: few
CDR3 protein: CASSFVDSGGSYNEQFF
CDR3 DNA: TGTGCCAGCAGTTTCGTGGATAGCGGGGGCTCCTACAATGAGCAGTTCTTC

V gene: TRBV4-3
D gene: TRBD2
J gene: TRBJ2-1
clone size: -
CDR3 protein: CASSQEPAGAYNEQFF
CDR3 DNA: TGCGCCAGCAGCCAAGAACCAGCGGGGGCTTACAATGAGCAGTTCTTC

V gene: TRBV18
D gene: -
J gene: TRBJ2-2
clone size: -
CDR3 protein: CASSPVPGVNTGELFF
CDR3 DNA: TGTGCCAGCTCACCGGTCCCCGGAGTGAACACCGGGGAGCTGTTTTTT

V gene: TRBV18
D gene: -
J gene: TRBJ1-1
clone size: -
CDR3 protein: CASSPLGSGPEGNTEAFF
CDR3 DNA: TGTGCCAGCTCACCACTTGGATCAGGCCCCGAGGGGAACACTGAAGCTTTCTTT

V gene: TRBV6-1
D gene: -
J gene: TRBJ1-4
clone size: -
CDR3 protein: CASSVIRLATNEKLFF
CDR3 DNA: TGTGCCAGCAGTGTAATCAGGCTTGCAACTAATGAAAAACTGTTTTTT

V gene: TRBV2
D gene: TRBD1
J gene: TRBJ1-1
clone size: -
CDR3 protein: CASILQGENTEAFF
CDR3 DNA: TGTGCCAGCATTTTACAGGGGGAAAACACTGAAGCTTTCTTT

V gene: TRBV4-3
D gene: TRBD1
J gene: TRBJ2-2
clone size: -
CDR3 protein: CASSHDYPPGQGAGTGELFF
CDR3 DNA: TGCGCCAGCAGCCACGATTATCCACCGGGACAGGGGGCGGGCACCGGGGAGCTGTTTTTT

V gene: TRBV6-5
D gene: -
J gene: TRBJ1-1
clone size: -
CDR3 protein: CASGVVRGTVAFF
CDR3 DNA: TGTGCCAGCGGCGTGGTCAGGGGCACCGTAGCTTTCTTT

V gene: TRBV30
D gene: -
J gene: TRBJ1-2
clone size: -
CDR3 protein: CAWSSAAGYTF
CDR3 DNA: TGTGCCTGGAGTTCCGCGGCGGGCTACACCTTC

V gene: TRBV24-1
D gene: -
J gene: TRBJ2-2
clone size: few
CDR3 protein: CATSDAHGGAGELFF
CDR3 DNA: TGTGCCACCAGTGATGCTCATGGAGGGGCCGGGGAGCTGTTTTTT

V gene: TRBV28
D gene: TRBD1
J gene: TRBJ1-5
clone size: -
CDR3 protein: CASIGQGNQPQHF
CDR3 DNA: TGTGCCAGCATCGGACAGGGCAATCAGCCCCAGCATTTT

V gene: TRBV5-6
D gene: -
J gene: TRBJ1-1
clone size: -
CDR3 protein: CASSLGLMNTEAFF
CDR3 DNA: TGTGCCAGCAGCTTGGGCCTAATGAACACTGAAGCTTTCTTT

V gene: TRBV7-3
D gene: -
J gene: TRBJ2-5
clone size: -
CDR3 protein: CASSLSQGGIETQYF
CDR3 DNA: TGTGCCAGCAGCTTATCCCAGGGGGGAATTGAGACCCAGTACTTC

V gene: TRBV5-6
D gene: TRBD1
J gene: TRBJ1-6
clone size: -
CDR3 protein: CASSLDRGESPLHF
CDR3 DNA: TGTGCCAGCAGCTTGGACAGGGGAGAATCACCCCTCCACTTT

V gene: TRBV20-1
D gene: -
J gene: TRBJ2-3
clone size: -
CDR3 protein: CSAYTDTQYF
CDR3 DNA: TGCAGTGCCTACACAGATACGCAGTATTTT

V gene: TRBV27
D gene: -
J gene: TRBJ2-7
clone size: -
CDR3 protein: CASTYLTKQYF
CDR3 DNA: TGTGCCAGCACCTACCTTACGAAGCAGTACTTC

V gene: TRBV30
D gene: -
J gene: TRBJ1-6
clone size: -
CDR3 protein: CAWTGTLNNSPLHF
CDR3 DNA: TGTGCCTGGACAGGGACACTCAATAATTCACCCCTCCACTTT

V gene: TRBV19
D gene: -
J gene: TRBJ1-5
clone size: -
CDR3 protein: CASSILGLGQPQHF
CDR3 DNA: TGTGCCAGTAGTATCCTGGGGCTCGGTCAGCCCCAGCATTTT

V gene: TRBV10-3
D gene: -
J gene: TRBJ1-1
clone size: -
CDR3 protein: CAISVAGNTEAFF
CDR3 DNA: TGTGCCATCAGTGTCGCCGGGAACACTGAAGCTTTCTTT

V gene: TRBV23-1
D gene: TRBD1
J gene: TRBJ1-1
clone size: -
CDR3 protein: CASSLRQGARPTTATFF
CDR3 DNA: TGCGCCAGCAGCCTAAGACAGGGGGCCCGGCCAACCACTGCGACTTTCTTT

V gene: TRBV15
D gene: -
J gene: TRBJ1-3
clone size: -
CDR3 protein: CATSREQSGNTIYF
CDR3 DNA: TGTGCCACCAGCAGAGAACAGAGTGGAAACACCATATATTTT

V gene: TRBV9
D gene: TRBD1
J gene: TRBJ1-1
clone size: -
CDR3 protein: CASSVGAGGNTEAFF
CDR3 DNA: TGTGCCAGCAGCGTAGGTGCAGGGGGGAACACTGAAGCTTTCTTT

V gene: TRBV6-4
D gene: -
J gene: TRBJ2-1
clone size: -
CDR3 protein: CASSDKPGEYNEQFF
CDR3 DNA: TGTGCCAGCAGTGACAAGCCAGGGGAATACAATGAGCAGTTCTTC

V gene: TRBV9
D gene: TRBD2
J gene: TRBJ2-1
clone size: -
CDR3 protein: CASSLGGSNEQFF
CDR3 DNA: TGTGCCAGCAGCTTGGGGGGGAGTAATGAGCAGTTCTTC

V gene: TRBV19
D gene: -
J gene: TRBJ1-2
clone size: -
CDR3 protein: CASSRLTDSLYEAGYTF
CDR3 DNA: TGTGCCAGTAGTAGGCTCACCGACTCACTCTACGAGGCGGGCTACACCTTC

V gene: TRBV7-9
D gene: -
J gene: TRBJ2-1
clone size: -
CDR3 protein: CASGEVVPSYNEQFF
CDR3 DNA: TGTGCCAGCGGCGAGGTGGTCCCCTCCTACAATGAGCAGTTCTTC